Following are 26 T cell receptor beta chains from one sample sequenced in a study of blood T cell repertoires in COVID-19. Sequenced by immunoSEQ multiplex PCR; TCRdb stores in-frame clones only, minus some. The table lists over 95,000 clones, around 89% of them singletons. Sequencing was done on a sample of peripheral blood. The receptor source for this set is a human donor with acute or convalescent COVID-19. The donor label of this sample is uncertain.

In this sample, this clone turned up a few times. V is TRBV5-1 and J is TRBJ1-1; D is perhaps TRBD1 (5 bases). In germline, CDR1 is SGHRS, CDR2 YFSETQ. The CDR3 is 15 amino acids. The ends were cut back, 1 base at V and 4 bases at J, with 14 bases in the middle. CDR3 in amino acids: CASSLTGGWGTEAFF. CDR3 DNA: TGCGCCAGCAGCTTGACGGGGGGATGGGGCACTGAAGCTTTCTTT.

This clone was counted only a few times. The V gene is TRBV4-1, the J gene TRBJ1-4; 10 bases are shared with TRBD1. V was pared by 3 bases and J by 6 bases, with 4 bases of the junction left unmatched. The CDR3 loop spans 15 amino acids. CDR1 is MGHRA and CDR2 is YSYEKL in the germline V gene. In nucleotides, the CDR3 is TGCGCCAGCAGCCATGCCGGGACAGGGGATGAAAAACTGTTTTTT. Its translation is CASSHAGTGDEKLFF.

The V call is TRBV6-5, the J call TRBJ1-5, with TRBD1 as a possible D gene (5 bases). V gave up 2 bases and J gave up 7 bases, with 12 bases separating them. There are 14 residues in the CDR3. From germline, CDR1 is MNHEY and CDR2 SVGAGI. The CDR3 loop is CASSYGRGGQPQHF. The CDR3 nucleotides read TGTGCCAGCAGTTACGGGAGGGGCGGGCAGCCCCAGCATTTT.

The J gene is TRBJ2-5, the V gene TRBV15; TRBD2 matches 7 bases. This CDR3 spans 16 amino acids. In germline, CDR1 is LNHNV, CDR2 YYDKDF (reference sequence). The junction had 6 bases not matched to a gene; V was cut back by 0 bases and J by 2 bases. In DNA, the CDR3 is TGTGCCACCAGCAGAGATGGGTCTAGCGGACAAGAGACCCAGTACTTC. It codes for CATSRDGSSGQETQYF.

A single count supports this clone. V gene TRBV2 combines with J gene TRBJ2-5, with 8 bases lining up with TRBD1. This CDR3 spans 18 amino acids. With V trimmed by 1 base and J by 0 bases, 10 bases remained unmatched. Germline loops: CDR1 SNHLY, CDR2 FYNNEI. The CDR3 region has the DNA TGTGCCAGCAGTGAAGGGCCTCGGACAGGGATGTACCAAGAGACCCAGTACTTC. Translated: CASSEGPRTGMYQETQYF.

The V and J genes are TRBV7-2 and TRBJ1-6; the match to TRBD1 covers 7 bases. The CDR3 totals 15 residues. Germline CDR1 SGHTA, CDR2 FQGNSA. V shed 5 bases and J 8 bases; nucleotides not matched to a gene: 9. CDR3 residues: CASSPWDRGHSPLHF. The CDR3 DNA reads TGTGCCAGCAGCCCGTGGGACAGAGGCCATTCACCCCTCCACTTT.

The gene calls are TRBV7-9 and TRBJ1-1; D unresolved. The CDR3 is made up of 14 amino acids. The germline V and J ends were trimmed by 7 bases and 0 bases, with 12 bases remaining between them. The germline V gene encodes CDR1 SEHNR and CDR2 FQNEAQ (reference sequence). This chain's CDR3 is CASTPSTLNTEAFF. The CDR3 region has the DNA TGTGCCAGCACCCCATCCACACTGAACACTGAAGCTTTCTTT.

The chain links TRBV7-3 to TRBJ2-1, with a weak D call TRBD2 (5 bases). The germline V and J ends were trimmed by 2 bases and 5 bases, with 16 bases remaining between them. Germline V CDR1 and CDR2: SGHTA, FQGTGA. This CDR3 has 16 amino acids. The CDR3 sequence is CASSLGRAFTHNEQFF. As DNA, the CDR3 is TGTGCCAGCAGCTTAGGGCGGGCCTTCACGCACAATGAGCAGTTCTTC.

The J gene is TRBJ2-7, the V gene TRBV7-2, with 9 bases that match TRBD1. Per the germline V gene, CDR1 is SGHTA and CDR2 is FQGNSA. The J segment lost 4 bases and the V segment lost 6 bases, leaving 1 base of the junction unmatched. The CDR3 totals 12 residues. CDR3: CASRQGAYEQYF. CDR3 coding DNA: TGTGCCAGCAGACAGGGGGCATACGAGCAGTACTTC.

The V gene is TRBV27, the J gene TRBJ2-1, with 7 nucleotides matching TRBD1. Germline assignment: CDR1 MNHEY and CDR2 SMNVEV (reference sequence). The CDR3 runs to 15 residues. V was pared by 0 bases and J by 3 bases, with 2 bases of the junction left unmatched. CDR3 in DNA: TGTGCCAGCAGTTTATCCGGACAGGTCTACAATGAGCAGTTCTTC. Translating it yields CASSLSGQVYNEQFF.

The V call is TRBV21-1, the J call TRBJ2-5; the table names TRBD1, a call not compared with the DNA. TRBV21-1 is a listed pseudogene. The CDR3 loop spans 13 amino acids. This CDR3 is CASSKRGTGARYF. The CDR3 nucleotides read TGTGCCAGCAGCAAAAGGGGTACAGGGGCCCGGTACTTC.

This clone was seen a single time. The rearrangement uses TRBV7-2 and TRBJ2-3; 9 bases fit TRBD1. The germline CDR1 and CDR2 sequences are SGHTA and FQGNSA. Trimming cost V 4 bases and J 6 bases; bases outside gene matches: 11. The CDR3 is 16 amino acids. The CDR3 DNA follows: TGTGCCAGCAGCTCACGCCGGGACAGGGTTCCGGATACGCAGTATTTT. This translates into CASSSRRDRVPDTQYF.

The chain carries TRBV11-2 and TRBJ2-5, with D possibly matching TRBD2 (5 bases). V was pared by 6 bases and J by 5 bases, with 10 bases between. This CDR3 region has 12 residues. CDR1 and CDR2 from the germline V gene are SGHAT and FQNNGV. CDR3 loop: CASRDPGETQYF. The CDR3 bases are TGTGCCAGCAGGGACCCGGGGGAGACCCAGTACTTC.

The chain couples TRBV7-2 to TRBJ2-7; D is perhaps TRBD2 (6 bases). This CDR3 has 15 residues. The V gene's germline CDR1 is SGHTA and CDR2 FQGNSA. Trimming took off 5 bases at V and 2 bases at J, with 16 bases between the two ends. CDR3: CASSPPGLRTYEQYF. The CDR3 nucleotides read TGTGCCAGCAGCCCACCGGGACTGAGGACCTACGAGCAGTACTTC.

CDR3 amino acids: CASSYSINGGSSTDTQYF. The CDR3 DNA reads as TGTGCCAGCAGTTACTCGATAAATGGCGGGTCCAGCACAGATACGCAGTATTTT. This sequence joins TRBV6-2 or TRBV6-3 and TRBJ2-3; a possible D gene is TRBD2 (5 bases). V was trimmed by 0 bases and J by 0 bases, leaving 16 bases between them. This CDR3 contains 18 residues. The germline V gene encodes CDR1 MNHEY and CDR2 SVGEGT.

This chain connects TRBV5-6 to TRBJ2-7; D remains ambiguous. The CDR3 is made up of 12 amino acids. V was shortened by 3 bases and J by 7 bases, with 11 bases between the two germline ends. Germline assignment: CDR1 SGHDT and CDR2 YYEEEE. The CDR3 DNA reads as TGTGCCAGCAGCTCCCGTCCTGTGGAGCAGTACTTC. Its translation is CASSSRPVEQYF.

CDR3 nucleotides: TGTGCCAGCAGCTACCGACATGATCAGCCCCAGCATTTT. Amino acid sequence: CASSYRHDQPQHF. The V gene is TRBV7-2, the J gene TRBJ1-5; the D is unclear. The CDR3 has 13 amino acids. The germline CDR1 and CDR2 sequences are SGHTA and FQGNSA. V was shortened by 4 bases and J by 5 bases, with 9 bases between the two germline ends.

Comment on this clone: Relative to the germline gene, one junction end is altered; a read error may explain this. The chain links TRBV10-3 to TRBJ2-3; TRBD1 matches at 8 bases. CDR1 is ENHRY and CDR2 is SYGVKD in the germline V gene. This CDR3 contains 13 residues. For the CDR3, the DNA is TGTGCCATCAGTGGAGGACAGGGTTACCCTGGCCTCTTT. Translation gives CAISGGQGYPGLF.

The J gene is TRBJ1-2, the V gene TRBV19; maybe TRBD1 (5 bases). CDR3 length: 17 residues. V lost 3 bases to trimming and J lost 2 bases, with 19 bases between them. Germline-derived CDR1 and CDR2 are LNHDA and SQIVND (reference sequence). The CDR3 bases are TGTGCCAGTAGTATTGATCGGGGGATGGGGAAAAACTATGGCTACACCTTC. Its protein is CASSIDRGMGKNYGYTF.

The V call is TRBV13, the J call TRBJ2-5, with D perhaps matching TRBD2 (5 bases). The CDR3 has 15 residues. V was pared by 4 bases and J by 0 bases, with 12 bases between. Germline CDR1 reads PRHDT; CDR2 reads FYEKMQ (reference sequence). The CDR3: CASSSARTYQETQYF. CDR3 sequence (DNA): TGTGCCAGCAGCTCGGCCCGGACTTACCAAGAGACCCAGTACTTC. The full variable domain, rest sourced from reference TRBV13 and TRBJ2-5, is AAGVIQSPRHLIKEKRETATLKCYPIPRHDTVYWYQQGPGQDPQFLISFYEKMQSDKGSIPDRFSAQQFSDYHSELNMSSLELGDSALYFCASSSARTYQETQYFGPGTRLLVL.

The chain couples TRBV27 to TRBJ2-2, with no clear D. The CDR3 is made up of 12 amino acids. Looked up from germline, CDR1 is MNHEY and CDR2 is SMNVEV (reference sequence). Trimming took off 3 bases at V and 5 bases at J, with 4 bases between the two ends. In DNA, the CDR3 is TGTGCCAGCAGTTTTTATACCGGGGAGCTGTTTTTT. This sequence encodes CASSFYTGELFF.

The V and J genes are TRBV18 and TRBJ1-5, with TRBD1 matching over 7 bases. Losses at the gene ends were 4 bases for V and 4 bases for J; bases not matched to a gene: 1. The CDR3 has 13 residues. Germline CDR1 is KGHSH and CDR2 is LQKENI. The CDR3 nucleotides are TGTGCCAGCTCACGGGACAGAAATCAGCCCCAGCATTTT. It translates to CASSRDRNQPQHF. The full variable domain, rest sourced from reference TRBV18 and TRBJ1-5, is NAGVMQNPRHLVRRRGQEARLRCSPMKGHSHVYWYRQLPEEGLKFMVYLQKENIIDESGMPKERFSAEFPKEGPSILRIQQVVRGDSAAYFCASSRDRNQPQHFGDGTRLSIL.

V is TRBV24-1 and J is TRBJ1-2; TRBD1 aligns across 7 bases. After removal of 1 base from V and 6 bases from J, the junction contained 13 bases not matched to a gene. The CDR3 is 17 amino acids. Germline lookup yields CDR1 KGHDR and CDR2 SFDVKD. This chain's CDR3 is CATSDFLEGALKNGYTF. The CDR3 DNA reads as TGTGCCACCAGTGATTTTCTCGAGGGGGCGCTTAAAAATGGCTACACCTTC.

This sequence joins TRBV27 and TRBJ1-6; weak D call: TRBD1 (5 bases). Germline CDR1 is MNHEY and CDR2 is SMNVEV (reference sequence). The germline V and J ends were trimmed by 5 bases and 0 bases, with 14 bases remaining between them. CDR3 size: 17 residues. This chain's CDR3 is CASSPGLKSSYNSPLHF. CDR3 nucleotides: TGTGCCAGCAGTCCGGGACTCAAGAGCTCCTATAATTCACCCCTCCACTTT.

The chain uses TRBV5-1 and TRBJ2-3, with a weak D call TRBD1 (6 bases). The CDR3 consists of 15 residues. Germline loops: CDR1 SGHRS, CDR2 YFSETQ. Trimming removed 2 bases at V and 4 bases at J, with 14 bases between. In nucleotides, the CDR3 is TGCGCCAGCAGCTTCGGACAGAGTATTGCAGATACGCAGTATTTT. Its protein is CASSFGQSIADTQYF.

This clone occurred once. The chain couples TRBV6-2 or TRBV6-3 to TRBJ1-1, with D maybe TRBD1 (5 bases). CDR1 is MNHEY, CDR2 SVGEGT, per germline. Trimming removed 0 bases from V and 1 base from J, with 12 bases in between. The CDR3 runs to 16 residues. CDR3 nucleotide sequence: TGTGCCAGCAGTTACTCGATAGGGGCAAAGAACACTGAAGCTTTCTTT. Translating gives CASSYSIGAKNTEAFF.